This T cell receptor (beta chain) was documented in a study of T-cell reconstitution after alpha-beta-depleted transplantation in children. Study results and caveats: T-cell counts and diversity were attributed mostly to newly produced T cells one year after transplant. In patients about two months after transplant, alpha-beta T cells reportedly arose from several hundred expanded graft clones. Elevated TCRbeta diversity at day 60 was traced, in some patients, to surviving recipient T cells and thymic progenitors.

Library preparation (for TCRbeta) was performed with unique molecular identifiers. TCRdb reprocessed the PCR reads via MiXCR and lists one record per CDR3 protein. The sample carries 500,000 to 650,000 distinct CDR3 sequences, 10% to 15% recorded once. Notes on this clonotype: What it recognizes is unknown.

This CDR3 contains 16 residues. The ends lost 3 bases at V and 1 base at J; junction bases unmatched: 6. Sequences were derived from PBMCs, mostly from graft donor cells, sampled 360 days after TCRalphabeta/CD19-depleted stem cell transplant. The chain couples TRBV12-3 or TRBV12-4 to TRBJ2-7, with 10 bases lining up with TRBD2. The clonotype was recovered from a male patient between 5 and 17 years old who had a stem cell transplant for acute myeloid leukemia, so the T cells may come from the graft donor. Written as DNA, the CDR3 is TGTGCCAGCAGTTTTCTTCTTAGCGGGAGGTCCTACGAGCAGTACTTC. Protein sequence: CASSFLLSGRSYEQYF.